This TCR beta chain was recovered during a study of cytomegalovirus exposure and HLA in healthy donors. Data came from immunoSEQ multiplex PCR; TCRdb stores just in-frame clones and leaves some out. The table has 30,000 to 40,000 clones, 85% to 95% seen once. J lost 4 bases, V lost 4 bases, and 9 bases had no gene match. Germline loops: CDR1 SGHTA, CDR2 FQGTGA. The CDR3 consists of 16 residues. These donors were members of the roughly 130-subject validation cohort, a group separate from the approximately 670-subject first cohort. The TCR sequence derives from a man between 18 and 29 years old in good health and CMV-seronegative. The sequenced sample consisted of PBMCs. The rearrangement links TRBV7-3 to TRBJ1-4, with 7 bases lining up with TRBD1. The DNA for the CDR3 is TGTGCCAGCAGCTCGACGACAGGGAACAATAATGAAAAACTGTTTTTT. This codes for CASSSTTGNNNEKLFF.